Below are 2 T cell receptor beta chains sequenced from a single sample in a study of graft-versus-host responses after intestinal transplantation. Their recognized antigens are unknown. Generated by immunoSEQ multiplex PCR, the TCRdb table keeps only in-frame clones and is missing some. The table records 75,000 to 100,000 clones, roughly four fifths of them present only once. The input for sequencing was unstimulated CD8+ T cells sorted from spleen or lymph node cells, taken before intestinal transplant. The origin of the receptors is a human donor who received an intestinal transplant.

The chain carries TRBV19 and TRBJ1-2; no clear D. The CDR3 sequence is 16 residues long. From germline, CDR1 is LNHDA and CDR2 SQIVND (reference sequence). The germline V and J ends were trimmed by 3 bases and 3 bases, with 17 bases remaining between them. This CDR3 is CASSIGVGRTDYGYTF. CDR3 in DNA: TGTGCCAGTAGTATTGGCGTGGGCAGGACTGACTATGGCTACACCTTC. Together with reference TRBV19 and TRBJ1-2, the CDR3 gives the full variable domain: DGGITQSPKYLFRKEGQNVTLSCEQNLNHDAMYWYRQDPGQGLRLIYYSQIVNDFQKGDIAEGYSVSREKKESFPLTVTSAQKNPTAFYLCASSIGVGRTDYGYTFGSGTRLTVV.

The V gene is TRBV30, the J gene TRBJ2-7, with TRBD1 matching 8 bases. From germline, CDR1 is GTSNPN and CDR2 SVGIG (reference sequence). V shed 5 bases, J shed 3 bases, and the junction held 9 bases outside the gene matches. The CDR3 extends over 14 amino acids. CDR3 amino acids: CAWFREDRGYEQYF. The CDR3 coding sequence is TGTGCCTGGTTCCGAGAAGACAGGGGCTACGAGCAGTACTTC.